This T cell receptor beta chain was retrieved from a study of T cells in Graves' hyperthyroidism and ophthalmopathy. Findings and caveats of the study: Most expanded thyroid clonotypes above 0.001 also appeared in blood. Before onset, ophthalmopathy was predicted by the model a median roughly 6.8 months earlier.

Uncontrolled infection, other autoimmune disease, pregnancy and lactation each barred patients from inclusion. Notes on this clonotype: The antigen is undetermined.

Amplification of TCR beta CDR3 regions used RNA as the template. Initially, a first-round RT-PCR of the TCR CDR3 employed the HTBI primer set. MiXCR, applied by TCRdb to the multiplex PCR reads, yields one record per CDR3 protein. This sample has about 260,000 distinct CDR3 sequences, with about a sixth found just once. The CDR3 extends over 15 amino acids. Between the trimmed V and J ends, which lost 2 bases and 3 bases, there was a span of 11 bases. Looked up from germline, CDR1 is LNHDA and CDR2 is SQIVND (reference sequence). The specimen sequenced was blood. This sequence joins TRBV19 and TRBJ1-5, with D possibly TRBD1 on 5 matching bases. This receptor was obtained from a woman aged 18-35 years with Graves' ophthalmopathy. The CDR3, as DNA: TGTGCCAGTAGTATACGGGCGGGGACCAATCAGCCCCAGCATTTT. Its protein is CASSIRAGTNQPQHF.